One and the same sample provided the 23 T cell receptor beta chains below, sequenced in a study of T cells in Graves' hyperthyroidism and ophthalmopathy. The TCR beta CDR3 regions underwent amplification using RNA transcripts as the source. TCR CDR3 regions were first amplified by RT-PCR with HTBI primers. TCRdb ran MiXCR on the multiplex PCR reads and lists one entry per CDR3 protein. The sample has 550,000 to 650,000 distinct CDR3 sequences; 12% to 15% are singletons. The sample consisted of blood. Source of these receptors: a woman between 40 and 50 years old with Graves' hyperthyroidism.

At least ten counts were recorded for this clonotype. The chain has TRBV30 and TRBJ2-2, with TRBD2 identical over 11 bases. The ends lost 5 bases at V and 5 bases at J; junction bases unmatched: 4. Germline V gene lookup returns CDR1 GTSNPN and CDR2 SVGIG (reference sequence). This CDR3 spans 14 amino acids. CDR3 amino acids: CAWLSSGRTGELFF. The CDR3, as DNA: TGTGCCTGGTTATCTAGCGGGAGGACCGGGGAGCTGTTTTTT.

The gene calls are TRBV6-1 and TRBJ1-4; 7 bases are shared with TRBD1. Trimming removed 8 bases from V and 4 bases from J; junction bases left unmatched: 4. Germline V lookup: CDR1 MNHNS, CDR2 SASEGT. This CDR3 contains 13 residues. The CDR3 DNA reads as TGTGCCAGCCTTGACAGGGTTAATGAAAAACTGTTTTTT. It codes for CASLDRVNEKLFF.

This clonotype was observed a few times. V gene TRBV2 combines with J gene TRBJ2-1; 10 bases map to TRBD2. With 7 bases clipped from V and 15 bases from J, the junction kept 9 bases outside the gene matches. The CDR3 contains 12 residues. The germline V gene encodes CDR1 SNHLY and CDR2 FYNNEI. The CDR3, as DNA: TGTGCCAGCAATCTAGCGGGAGTAGTTGGGTTCTTC. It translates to CASNLAGVVGFF. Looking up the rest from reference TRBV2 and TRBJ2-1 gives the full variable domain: EPEVTQTPSHQVTQMGQEVILRCVPISNHLYFYWYRQILGQKVEFLVSFYNNEISEKSEIFDDQFSVERPDGSNFTLKIRSTKLEDSAMYFCASNLAGVVGFFGPGTRLTVL.

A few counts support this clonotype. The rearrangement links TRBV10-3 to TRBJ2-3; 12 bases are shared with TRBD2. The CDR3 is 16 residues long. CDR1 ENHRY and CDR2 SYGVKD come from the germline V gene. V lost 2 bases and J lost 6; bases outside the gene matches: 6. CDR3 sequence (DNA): TGTGCCATCAGTGAGGGGACTAGCGGGCCTCGGGATACGCAGTATTTT. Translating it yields CAISEGTSGPRDTQYF.

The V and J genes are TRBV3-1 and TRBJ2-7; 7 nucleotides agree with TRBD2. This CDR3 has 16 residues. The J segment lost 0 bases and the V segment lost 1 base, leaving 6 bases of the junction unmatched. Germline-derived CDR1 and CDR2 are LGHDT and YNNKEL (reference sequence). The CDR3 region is CASSQGGRGISYEQYF. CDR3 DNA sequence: TGTGCCAGCAGCCAAGGAGGGCGGGGGATCTCCTACGAGCAGTACTTC.

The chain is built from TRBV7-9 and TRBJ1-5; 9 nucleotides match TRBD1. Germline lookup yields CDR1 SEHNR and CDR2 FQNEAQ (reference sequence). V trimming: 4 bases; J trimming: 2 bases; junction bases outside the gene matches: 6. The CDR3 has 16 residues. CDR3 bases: TGTGCCAGCAGCTCTTGGACAGGGGACGGCAATCAGCCCCAGCATTTT. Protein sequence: CASSSWTGDGNQPQHF.

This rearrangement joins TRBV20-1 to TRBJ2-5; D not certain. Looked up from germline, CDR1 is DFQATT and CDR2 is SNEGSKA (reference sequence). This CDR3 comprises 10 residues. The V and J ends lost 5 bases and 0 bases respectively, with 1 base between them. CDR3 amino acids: CSAHQETQYF. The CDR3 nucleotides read TGCAGTGCTCACCAAGAGACCCAGTACTTC.

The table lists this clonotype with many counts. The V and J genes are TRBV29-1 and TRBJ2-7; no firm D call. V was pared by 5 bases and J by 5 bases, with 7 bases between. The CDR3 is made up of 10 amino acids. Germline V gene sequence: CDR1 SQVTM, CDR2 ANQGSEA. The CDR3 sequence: CSVLLHEQYF. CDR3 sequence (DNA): TGCAGCGTTCTTTTGCACGAGCAGTACTTC.

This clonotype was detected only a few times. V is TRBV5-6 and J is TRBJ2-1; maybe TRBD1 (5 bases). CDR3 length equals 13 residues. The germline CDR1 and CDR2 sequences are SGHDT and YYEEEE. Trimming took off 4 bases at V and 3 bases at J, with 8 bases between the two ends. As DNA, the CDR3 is TGTGCCAGCAGCCAGGACATCTACAATGAGCAGTTCTTC. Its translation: CASSQDIYNEQFF. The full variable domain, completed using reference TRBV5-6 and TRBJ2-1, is DAGVTQSPTHLIKTRGQQVTLRCSPKSGHDTVSWYQQALGQGPQFIFQYYEEEERQRGNFPDRFSGHQFPNYSSELNVNALLLGDSALYLCASSQDIYNEQFFGPGTRLTVL.

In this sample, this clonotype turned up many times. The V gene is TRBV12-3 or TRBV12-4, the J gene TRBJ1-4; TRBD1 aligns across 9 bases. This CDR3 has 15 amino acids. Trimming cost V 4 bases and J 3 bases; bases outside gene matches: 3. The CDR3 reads CASSSGTGPNEKLFF. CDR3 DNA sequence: TGTGCCAGCAGTTCTGGGACAGGGCCTAATGAAAAACTGTTTTTT.

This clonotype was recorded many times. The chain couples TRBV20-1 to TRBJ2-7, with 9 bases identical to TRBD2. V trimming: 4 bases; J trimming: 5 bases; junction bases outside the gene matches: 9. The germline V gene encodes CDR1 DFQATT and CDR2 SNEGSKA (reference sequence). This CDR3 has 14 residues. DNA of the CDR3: TGCAGTGCTACGGCGGGAGGGCCTGCCAACGAGCAGTACTTC. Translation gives CSATAGGPANEQYF.

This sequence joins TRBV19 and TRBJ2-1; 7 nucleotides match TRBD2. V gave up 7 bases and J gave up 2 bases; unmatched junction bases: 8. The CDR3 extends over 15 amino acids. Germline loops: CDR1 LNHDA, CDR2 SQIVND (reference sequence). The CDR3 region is CASTIGEGTYNEQFF. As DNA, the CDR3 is TGTGCCAGTACCATAGGGGAGGGGACCTACAATGAGCAGTTCTTC.

Written as DNA, the CDR3 is TGTGCTAGTGGTTTGGGGACAGGGGGCAGGGAGACCCAGTACTTC. The encoded protein is CASGLGTGGRETQYF. The chain has TRBV12-5 and TRBJ2-5; 11 nucleotides align to TRBD1. Trimming cost V 1 base and J 5 bases; bases outside gene matches: 3. CDR1 and CDR2 from the germline V gene are LGHNT and FRNRAP. This CDR3 region has 15 residues.

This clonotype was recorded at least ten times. This CDR3 reads CSARSGASSYNEQFF. CDR3 DNA: TGCAGTGCTAGAAGTGGGGCTAGCTCCTACAATGAGCAGTTCTTC. The chain has TRBV20-1 and TRBJ2-1, with TRBD1 as a possible D gene (5 bases). The CDR3 is made up of 15 amino acids. Germline CDR1 and CDR2: DFQATT and SNEGSKA (reference sequence). V dropped 2 bases and J dropped 0 bases, with 11 bases sitting between them.

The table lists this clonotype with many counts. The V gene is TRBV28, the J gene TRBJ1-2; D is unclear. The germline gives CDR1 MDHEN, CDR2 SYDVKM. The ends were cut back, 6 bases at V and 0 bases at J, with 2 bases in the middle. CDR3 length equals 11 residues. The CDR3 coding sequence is TGTGCCAGCAGCACTAACTATGGCTACACCTTC. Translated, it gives CASSTNYGYTF.

Here the CDR3 reads CASSGGGSLQETQYF. CDR3 DNA sequence: TGCGCCAGCAGCGGGGGGGGGAGCCTCCAAGAGACCCAGTACTTC. The chain links TRBV5-1 to TRBJ2-5; TRBD2 matches at 7 bases. Germline V gene lookup returns CDR1 SGHRS and CDR2 YFSETQ. Trimming at V came to 4 bases and at J to 1 base, leaving 7 bases not matched to a gene. This CDR3 is 15 amino acids long.

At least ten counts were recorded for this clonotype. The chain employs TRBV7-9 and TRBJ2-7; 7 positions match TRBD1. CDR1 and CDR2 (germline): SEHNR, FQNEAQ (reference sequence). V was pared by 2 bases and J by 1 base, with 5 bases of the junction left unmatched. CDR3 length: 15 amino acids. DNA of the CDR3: TGTGCCAGCAGCTTACGGGACAGCTCTTCCTACGAGCAGTACTTC. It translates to CASSLRDSSSYEQYF.

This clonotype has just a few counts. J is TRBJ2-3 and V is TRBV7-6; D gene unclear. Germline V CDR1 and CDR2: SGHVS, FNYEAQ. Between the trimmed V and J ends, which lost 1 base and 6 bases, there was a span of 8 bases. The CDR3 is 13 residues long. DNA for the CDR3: TGTGCCAGCAGCTTAGAAACAGCGGATACGCAGTATTTT. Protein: CASSLETADTQYF. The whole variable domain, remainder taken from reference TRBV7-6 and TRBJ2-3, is GAGVSQSPRYKVTKRGQDVALRCDPISGHVSLYWYRQALGQGPEFLTYFNYEAQQDKSGLPNDRFSAERPEGSISTLTIQRTEQRDSAMYRCASSLETADTQYFGPGTRLTVL.

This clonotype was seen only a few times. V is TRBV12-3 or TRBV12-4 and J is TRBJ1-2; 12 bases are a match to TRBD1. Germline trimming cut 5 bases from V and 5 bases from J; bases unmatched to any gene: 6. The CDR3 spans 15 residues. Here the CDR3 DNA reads TGTGCCAGCAGTCTGGGACAGGGGGCCTGGTATGGCTACACCTTC. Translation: CASSLGQGAWYGYTF.

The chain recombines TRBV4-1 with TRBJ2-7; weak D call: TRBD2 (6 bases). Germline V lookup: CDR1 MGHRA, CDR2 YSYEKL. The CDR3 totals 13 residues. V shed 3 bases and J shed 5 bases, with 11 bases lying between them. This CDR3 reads CASSQTSTDEQYF. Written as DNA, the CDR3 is TGCGCCAGCAGCCAGACTAGTACCGACGAGCAGTACTTC.

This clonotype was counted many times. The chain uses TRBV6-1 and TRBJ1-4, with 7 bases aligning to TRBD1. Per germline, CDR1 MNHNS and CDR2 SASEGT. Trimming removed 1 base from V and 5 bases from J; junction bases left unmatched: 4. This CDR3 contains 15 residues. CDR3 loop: CASSEVGGSNEKLFF. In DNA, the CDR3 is TGTGCCAGCAGTGAAGTAGGGGGCTCGAATGAAAAACTGTTTTTT.

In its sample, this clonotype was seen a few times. The CDR3 nucleotides read TGTGCCAGCAGTGAGCTAGCGGGTCACTACGAGCAGTACTTC. It codes for CASSELAGHYEQYF. The J gene is TRBJ2-7, the V gene TRBV28; 8 bases are a match to TRBD2. This CDR3 region has 14 residues. The V gene's germline CDR1 is MDHEN and CDR2 SYDVKM. V trimming: 5 bases; J trimming: 3 bases; junction bases outside the gene matches: 6.

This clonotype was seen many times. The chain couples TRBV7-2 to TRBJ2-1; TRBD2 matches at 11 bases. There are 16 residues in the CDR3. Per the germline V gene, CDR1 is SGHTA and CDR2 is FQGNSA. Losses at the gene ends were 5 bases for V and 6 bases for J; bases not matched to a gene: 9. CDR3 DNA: TGTGCCAGCAGCGGTATACTAGCGGGAGTCCGCAATGAGCAGTTCTTC. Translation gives CASSGILAGVRNEQFF.